This TCR beta chain was recovered during a study of graft-versus-host responses after intestinal transplantation. Germline CDR1 reads MGHRA; CDR2 reads YSYEKL. The V segment lost 8 bases and the J segment 5 bases; nucleotides outside the gene matches: 6. This CDR3 has 13 residues. Notes on this clone: Its target is unknown.

Clones were sequenced by immunoSEQ multiplex PCR, and TCRdb holds only the in-frame ones, with some missing. The table lists around 93,000 clones, around nine tenths of them singletons, with 5.5% to 7% in the top ten. The source material was unstimulated CD8+ T cells sorted from spleen or lymph node cells, sampled before intestinal transplant. The TCR originated in a human donor who received an intestinal transplant. This chain uses TRBV4-1 with TRBJ1-1, with TRBD1 identical over 9 bases. The CDR3 nucleotides read TGCGCCAGCGGGGGGACAGGGCATACTGAAGCTTTCTTT. Amino acids: CASGGTGHTEAFF.